This record looks at one T cell receptor beta chain sequence and its context. The CDR3 covers 15 residues. This sample is part of a study of blood T cell repertoires in COVID-19. Study background: PBMCs, B-cell-depleted T cells, or T cells provided the cDNA or gDNA that made up the material.

Methods used by the authors: Counts of nucleated cells, estimated from reference gene primer amplification, were obtained. Generated by immunoSEQ multiplex PCR, the TCRdb table keeps only in-frame clones and is missing some. V and J calls and clone size are as listed in that table; D and trimming were resolved from the DNA. Seen here are fewer than 150,000 clones, approximately 89% observed once, and the top ten hold approximately 4%. The clonotype comes from a woman aged 60-75 years with acute or convalescent COVID-19. The sequencing sample was made of peripheral blood. The chain couples TRBV21-1 to TRBJ1-5. TRBV21-1 is deemed a pseudogene. This chain's CDR3 is CASSKRGGPNQPQHF. The CDR3 bases are TGTGCCAGCAGCAAACGCGGGGGCCCCAATCAGCCCCAGCATTTT.